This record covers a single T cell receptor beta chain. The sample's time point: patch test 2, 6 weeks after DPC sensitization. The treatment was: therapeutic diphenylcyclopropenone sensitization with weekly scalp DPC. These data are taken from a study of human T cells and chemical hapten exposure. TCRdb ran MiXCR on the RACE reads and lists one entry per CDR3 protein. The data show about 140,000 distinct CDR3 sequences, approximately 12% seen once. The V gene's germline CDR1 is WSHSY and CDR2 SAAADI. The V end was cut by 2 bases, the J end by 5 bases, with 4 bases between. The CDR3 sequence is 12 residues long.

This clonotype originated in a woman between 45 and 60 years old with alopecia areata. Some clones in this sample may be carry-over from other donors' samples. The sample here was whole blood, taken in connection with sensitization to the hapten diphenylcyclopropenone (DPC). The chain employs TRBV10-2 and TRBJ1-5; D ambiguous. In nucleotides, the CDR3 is TGCGCCAGCAGTGAGATGGATCAGCCCCAGCATTTT. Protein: CASSEMDQPQHF.